This paragraph reports one T cell receptor beta chain. Its antigen remains unknown. The conserved phenylalanine or tryptophan normally closing the CDR3 is absent here, so this likely arose from a read error. The DNA is omitted, as the CDR3 cannot be located on it reliably, and the CDR3 follows TCRdb's listing. This entry is derived from a study of tumor-infiltrating lymphocytes in glioblastoma multiforme. General study results and limits: Clone frequencies may be distorted by unequal TCR transcripts per cell.

Per germline, CDR1 LGHNA and CDR2 YNFKEQ. The CDR3 contains 16 residues when both ends are counted. TCRB libraries came from RNA via three nested multiplex PCR rounds. TCRdb re-called the multiplex PCR reads with MiXCR, one entry per CDR3 protein. Of around 33,000 distinct CDR3 sequences in the sample, roughly 64% are singletons; the top ten hold around 35%. The chain combines TRBV4-2 with TRBJ2-7; the table's TRBD1 call for D was not verified on the DNA. The source material was brain tumor tissue. This TCR derives from a male donor with glioblastoma. CDR3 protein: CASSQDQGGAPYEQYS.